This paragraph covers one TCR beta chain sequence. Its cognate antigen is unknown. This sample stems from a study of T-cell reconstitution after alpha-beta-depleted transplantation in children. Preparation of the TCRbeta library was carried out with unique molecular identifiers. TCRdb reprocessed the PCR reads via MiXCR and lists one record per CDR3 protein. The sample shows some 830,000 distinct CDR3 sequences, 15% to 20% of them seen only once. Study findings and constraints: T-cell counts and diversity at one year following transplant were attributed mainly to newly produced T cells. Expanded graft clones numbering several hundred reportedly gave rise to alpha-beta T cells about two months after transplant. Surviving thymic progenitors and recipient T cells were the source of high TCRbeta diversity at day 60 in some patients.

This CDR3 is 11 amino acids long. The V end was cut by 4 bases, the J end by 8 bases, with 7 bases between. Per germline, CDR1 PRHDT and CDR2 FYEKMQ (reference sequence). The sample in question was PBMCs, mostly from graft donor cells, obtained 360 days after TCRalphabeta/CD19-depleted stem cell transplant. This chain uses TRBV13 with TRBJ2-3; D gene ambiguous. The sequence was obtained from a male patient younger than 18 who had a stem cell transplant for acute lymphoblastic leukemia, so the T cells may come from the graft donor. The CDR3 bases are TGTGCCAGCAGCTCCTACGTTACGCAGTATTTT. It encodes CASSSYVTQYF. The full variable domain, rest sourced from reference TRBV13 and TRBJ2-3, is AAGVIQSPRHLIKEKRETATLKCYPIPRHDTVYWYQQGPGQDPQFLISFYEKMQSDKGSIPDRFSAQQFSDYHSELNMSSLELGDSALYFCASSSYVTQYFGPGTRLTVL.